These 10 T cell receptor beta chains originate from one sample sequenced in a study of blood T cell repertoires in COVID-19. Clones were sequenced by immunoSEQ multiplex PCR, and TCRdb holds only the in-frame ones, with some missing. Seen here are roughly 230,000 clones, 82% observed once, and the top ten hold under 3.5%. Sequenced material: PBMCs or T cells enriched from blood (not recorded which). The source of these receptors is a woman aged 60-70 years who had recovered from COVID-19.

J is TRBJ1-6 and V is TRBV4-2, with D perhaps matching TRBD1 (5 bases). Per germline, CDR1 LGHNA and CDR2 YNFKEQ. Trimming cost V 0 bases and J 8 bases, with 14 bases left between them. The CDR3 is made up of 16 amino acids. CDR3 region: CASSQDPGRAHSPLHF. Written as DNA, the CDR3 is TGTGCCAGCAGCCAAGATCCGGGCAGGGCTCATTCACCCCTCCACTTT.

In regard to this clone: Other DNA sequences in this sample translate to the same CDR3. V and J are TRBV18 and TRBJ1-4, with 8 nucleotides matching TRBD1. Germline CDR1 KGHSH, CDR2 LQKENI. V shed 3 bases, J shed 4 bases, and the junction held 1 base outside the gene matches. CDR3 length: 14 amino acids. CDR3 sequence: CASSPGQDNEKLFF. As DNA, the CDR3 is TGTGCCAGCTCACCGGGACAGGATAATGAAAAACTGTTTTTT.

In its sample, this clone was seen once. V gene TRBV10-3 combines with J gene TRBJ2-5; TRBD2 matches 14 bases. The CDR3 covers 15 residues. V was pared by 10 bases and J by 5 bases, with 9 bases of the junction left unmatched. Germline V gene data show CDR1 as ENHRY and CDR2 as SYGVKD. Written as DNA, the CDR3 is TGTGCCACCAGGACTAGCGGGAGGACCAGTGAGACCCAGTACTTC. Protein product: CATRTSGRTSETQYF.

The gene calls are TRBV11-2 and TRBJ1-5; the match to TRBD1 covers 7 bases. Looked up from germline, CDR1 is SGHAT and CDR2 is FQNNGV. The CDR3 runs to 15 residues. J was trimmed by 2 bases and V by 3 bases; bases with no gene match: 4. The CDR3 here is CASSLTGKGNQPQHF. The CDR3 DNA sequence: TGTGCCAGCAGCTTGACAGGGAAAGGCAATCAGCCCCAGCATTTT. Filled out from reference TRBV11-2 and TRBJ1-5, the complete variable domain reads EAGVAQSPRYKIIEKRQSVAFWCNPISGHATLYWYQQILGQGPKLLIQFQNNGVVDDSQLPKDRFSAERLKGVDSTLKIQPAKLEDSAVYLCASSLTGKGNQPQHFGDGTRLSIL.

The chain carries TRBV11-1 and TRBJ2-7; tentatively, D is TRBD1 (6 bases). V dropped 1 base and J dropped 3 bases, with 13 bases sitting between them. This CDR3 has 15 amino acids. Looked up from germline, CDR1 is SGHAT and CDR2 is FQDESV (reference sequence). The CDR3 loop is CASSLEQGGFYEQYF. The DNA for the CDR3 is TGTGCCAGCAGCTTAGAACAGGGTGGGTTCTACGAGCAGTACTTC.

The CDR3 DNA reads as TGTGCCAGCAGCCAAGGAAGGGGACTATACTTC. Encoded protein: CASSQGRGLYF. The chain links TRBV3-1 (or the pseudogene TRBV3-2) to TRBJ2-7; 7 nucleotides line up with TRBD2. V gave up 1 base and J gave up 13 bases; unmatched junction bases: 4. Germline values: CDR1 LGHDT, CDR2 YNNKEL (reference sequence). The CDR3 consists of 11 residues.

The V call is TRBV14, the J call TRBJ2-2; D gene ambiguous. Germline-derived CDR1 and CDR2 are SGHDN and FVKESK. Trimming left V 1 base short and J 5 bases short, with 14 bases between. The CDR3 sequence is 16 residues long. The CDR3 region is CASSQVVIELTGELFF. The CDR3 region has the DNA TGTGCCAGCAGCCAAGTAGTTATTGAGTTGACCGGGGAGCTGTTTTTT.

The CDR3 nucleotides read TGCGCCAGCAGCCTTTCCCCCGGGAACACTGAAGCTTTCTTT. This codes for CASSLSPGNTEAFF. The V gene is TRBV5-1, the J gene TRBJ1-1; D call uncertain. Trimming left V 4 bases short and J 1 base short, with 11 bases between. The CDR3 is 14 residues long. Germline lookup yields CDR1 SGHRS and CDR2 YFSETQ.

V usage is TRBV30 and J usage is TRBJ2-1, with TRBD2 matching over 8 bases. Germline V gene data show CDR1 as GTSNPN and CDR2 as SVGIG (reference sequence). The junction had 3 bases not matched to a gene; V was cut back by 3 bases and J by 2 bases. This CDR3 has 14 amino acids. Here the CDR3 DNA reads TGTGCCTGGAGCGAGGGACTAGCCTACAATGAGCAGTTCTTC. As protein: CAWSEGLAYNEQFF.

This chain joins TRBV6-5 and TRBJ2-7, with D possibly matching TRBD2 (5 bases). This CDR3 has 13 amino acids. V lost 6 bases to trimming and J lost 5 bases, with 14 bases between them. The germline gives CDR1 MNHEY, CDR2 SVGAGI. Here the CDR3 reads CASSPPGGDEQYF. DNA for the CDR3: TGTGCCAGCAGCCCCCCCGGAGGAGACGAGCAGTACTTC.